The source of this T cell receptor (beta chain) is a study of T cell responses to AZD1222 COVID-19 vaccine. Findings and caveats of the study: Scientists sampled the repertoires only once the peak T cell response had passed.

Assay used: immunoSEQ multiplex PCR; TCRdb lists only in-frame clones, some missing. The sample lists around 140,000 clones, 80% to 95% seen once, with less than 5% in the top ten. As regards this clone: Its antigen is currently unknown.

This TCR was sampled from an adult who received the AZD1222 COVID-19 vaccine. This material consisted of peripheral blood, taken 28 days after the second AZD1222 dose.

For the CDR3, the DNA is TGCGCCAGCAGGGAGACTACCTTCTATGGCTACACCTTC. This translates into CASRETTFYGYTF. The V call is TRBV10-1, the J call TRBJ1-2, with unresolved D. The CDR3 is 13 residues long. V was clipped by 6 bases and J by 4 bases, with 12 bases between them. The germline gives CDR1 WNHNN, CDR2 SYGVQD (reference sequence).